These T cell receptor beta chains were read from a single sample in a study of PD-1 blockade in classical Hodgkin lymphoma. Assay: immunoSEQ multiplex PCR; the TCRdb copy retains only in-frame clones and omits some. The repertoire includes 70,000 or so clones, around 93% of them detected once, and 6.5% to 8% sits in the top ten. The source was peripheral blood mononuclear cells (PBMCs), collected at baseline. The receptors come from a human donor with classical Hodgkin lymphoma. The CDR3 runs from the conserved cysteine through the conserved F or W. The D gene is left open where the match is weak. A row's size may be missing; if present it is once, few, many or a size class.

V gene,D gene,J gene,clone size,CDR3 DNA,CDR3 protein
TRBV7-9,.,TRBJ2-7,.,TGTGCCAGCAGCTTAGCGAGAGGGGTCGAGCAGTACTTC,CASSLARGVEQYF
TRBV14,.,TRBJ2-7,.,TGTGCCAGCAGCCAACTGGGGTTTTCCTACGAGCAGTACTTC,CASSQLGFSYEQYF
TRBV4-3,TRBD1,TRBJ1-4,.,TGCGCCAGCAGCCAGGAAGGACAGGGTAGCAGTTATGAAAAACTGTTTTTT,CASSQEGQGSSYEKLFF
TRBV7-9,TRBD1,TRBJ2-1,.,TGTGCCAGCAGCTTACGACAGGGGGTTCACAATGAGCAGTTCTTC,CASSLRQGVHNEQFF
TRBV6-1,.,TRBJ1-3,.,TGTGCCACCTGGCCGGGGAACTCTGGAAACACCATATATTTT,CATWPGNSGNTIYF
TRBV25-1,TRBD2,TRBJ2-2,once,TGTGCCAGCAGTCCAACAGCGGGGGCCTCGAACACCGGGGAGCTGTTTTTT,CASSPTAGASNTGELFF
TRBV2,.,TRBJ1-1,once,TGTGCCAGCAGTATAGCCGGACAGCGACAGACTATACAGGAAGCTTTCTTT,CASSIAGQRQTIQEAFF
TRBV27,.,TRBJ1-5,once,TGTGCCAGCAGTCAGGGCCTTTTGGGCAATCAGCCCCAGCATTTT,CASSQGLLGNQPQHF
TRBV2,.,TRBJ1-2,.,TGTGCCAGCTTTGGCAACCGTAGCTACACCTTC,CASFGNRSYTF
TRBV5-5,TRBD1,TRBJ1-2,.,TGTGCCAGCAGCTTCTCGGACAGGGACTATGACTATGGCTACACCTTC,CASSFSDRDYDYGYTF
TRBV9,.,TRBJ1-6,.,TGTGCCAGCAGCCTAAAAGGGGAAAATTGGAATTCACCCCTCCACTTT,CASSLKGENWNSPLHF
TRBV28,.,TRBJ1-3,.,TGTGCCAGCACCGGCCTCGACCGCGGACAGCGGAACACCATATATTTT,CASTGLDRGQRNTIYF
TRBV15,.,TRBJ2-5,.,TGTGCCACCAGCAGCCGACCCGGGGGGCTTTACCAAGAGACCCAGTACTTC,CATSSRPGGLYQETQYF
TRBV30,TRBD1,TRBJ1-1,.,TGTGCCTGGAGTCTAACTCGGACAGGGACTGAAGCTTTCTTT,CAWSLTRTGTEAFF
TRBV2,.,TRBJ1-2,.,TGTGCCAGCAGACCAGGCTATGGCTACACCTTC,CASRPGYGYTF
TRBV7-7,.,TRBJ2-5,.,TGTGCCAGCAGCTTAGTGGTGGGTCTCCAAGAGACCCAGTACTTC,CASSLVVGLQETQYF
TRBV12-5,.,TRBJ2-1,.,TGTGCTAGTGGTCCTCGACCGGATGAGCAGTTCTTC,CASGPRPDEQFF
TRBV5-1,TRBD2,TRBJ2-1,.,TGCGCCAGCAGCCCCCTAGCGGGGGCGGTAGACAATGAGCAGTTCTTC,CASSPLAGAVDNEQFF
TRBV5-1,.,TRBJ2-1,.,TGCGCCAGCAGCTCGAGCCCGTCAGAGATAAATGAGCAGTTCTTC,CASSSSPSEINEQFF
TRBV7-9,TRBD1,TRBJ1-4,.,TGTGCCAGCAGCTTAAACCTAATACAGGGGGAGAATGAAAAACTGTTTTTT,CASSLNLIQGENEKLFF
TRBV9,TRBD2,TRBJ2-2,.,TGTGCCAGCAGCCTACCGGGACTAGCGGGAGAAACCGGGGAGCTGTTTTTT,CASSLPGLAGETGELFF
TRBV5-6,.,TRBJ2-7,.,TGTGCCAGCAGCTTGGAACGGGGCGCCGGGGACGAGCAGTACTTC,CASSLERGAGDEQYF
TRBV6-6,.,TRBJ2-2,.,TGTGCCAGCAGCCCAGGGGGGGGTTCGAACACCGGGGAGCTGTTTTTT,CASSPGGGSNTGELFF
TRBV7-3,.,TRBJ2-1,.,TGTGCCAGCAGCTGGGGGGCCTCCTACAATGAGCAGTTCTTC,CASSWGASYNEQFF
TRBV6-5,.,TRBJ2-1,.,TGTGCCTGCGGCCCTAGCGCCGCCTCCTACAATGAGCAGTTCTTC,CACGPSAASYNEQFF
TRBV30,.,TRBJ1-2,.,TGTGCCTGGAGTCGGGACATCCTTAACTATGGCTACACCTTC,CAWSRDILNYGYTF
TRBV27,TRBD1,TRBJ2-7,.,TGTGCCAGCAGTTTTGCCGGGACAGGGTATACCCCCTACGAGCAGTACTTC,CASSFAGTGYTPYEQYF
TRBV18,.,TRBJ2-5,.,TGTGCCAGCTCACCGGGAGAGACCCAGTACTTC,CASSPGETQYF
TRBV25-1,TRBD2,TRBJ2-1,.,TGTGCCAGCAGTGATCAGCGGGGGTCTTTAATCTTC,CASSDQRGSLIF
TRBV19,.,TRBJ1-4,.,TGTGCCAGTGGGCCGACAGCCCTAAATGAAAAACTGTTTTTT,CASGPTALNEKLFF
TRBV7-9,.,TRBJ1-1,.,TGTGCCAGCAGCCCAAAGGAGCGTCGGGGGACTGAAGCTTTCTTT,CASSPKERRGTEAFF
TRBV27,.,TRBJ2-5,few,TGTGCCAGCAGCTTTTTCGGGGCCCGGGAGACCCAGTACTTC,CASSFFGARETQYF
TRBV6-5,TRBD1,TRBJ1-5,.,TGTGCCAGCAGTTACGATCAGGGGGCTCGTCAGCCCCAGCATTTT,CASSYDQGARQPQHF
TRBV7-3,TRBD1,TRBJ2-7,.,TGTGCCAGCAGCTCCACAGGGGGTCCGGCCTACGAGCAGTACTTC,CASSSTGGPAYEQYF
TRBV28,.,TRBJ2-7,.,TGTGCCAGCAGTTTGAACCACTACGAGCAGTACTTC,CASSLNHYEQYF
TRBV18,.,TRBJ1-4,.,TGTGCCAGCTCACCAACCGATGCCGCAGGGGAGGGTGAAAAACTGTTTTTT,CASSPTDAAGEGEKLFF
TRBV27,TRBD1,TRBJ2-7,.,TGTGCCAGCAGGGGGACAGGGGTCATGTACGAGCAGTACTTC,CASRGTGVMYEQYF
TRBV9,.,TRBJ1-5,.,TGTGCCAGCAGCGGCGGACAAGGGGGATATAGCAATCAGCCCCAGCATTTT,CASSGGQGGYSNQPQHF
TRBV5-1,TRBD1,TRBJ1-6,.,TGCGCCAGCAGCTTAGACAGGGAGAATTCACCCCTCCACTTT,CASSLDRENSPLHF
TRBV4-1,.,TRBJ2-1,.,TGCGCCAGCAGTGGCTCCGGGGAGAGCTCCTACAATGAGCAGTTCTTC,CASSGSGESSYNEQFF
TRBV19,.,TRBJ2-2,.,TGTGCCAGTAGTATAAGGGGGGGCACCGGGGAGCTGTTTTTT,CASSIRGGTGELFF
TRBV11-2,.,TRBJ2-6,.,TGTGCCAGCACCTCTGGTGGGGCCAACGTCCTGACTTTC,CASTSGGANVLTF
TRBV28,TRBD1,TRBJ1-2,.,TGTGCCAGCAGTTTACGGACAGGAAATTATGGCTACACCTTC,CASSLRTGNYGYTF
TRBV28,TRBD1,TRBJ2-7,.,TGTGCCAGCAGTTTCGGGACAGGCCTCTACGAGCAGTACTTC,CASSFGTGLYEQYF
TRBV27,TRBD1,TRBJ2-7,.,TGTGCCAGCAGTCTTTGGACAGGGGATTACGAGCAGTACTTC,CASSLWTGDYEQYF
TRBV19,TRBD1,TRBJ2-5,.,TGTGCCAGTAGTGAGACAGGGGGAGAACAAGAGACCCAGTACTTC,CASSETGGEQETQYF
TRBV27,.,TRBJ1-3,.,TGTGCCAGCAGTTTTGGGGGGGCGAAGGGAAACACCATATATTTT,CASSFGGAKGNTIYF
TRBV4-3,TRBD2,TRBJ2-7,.,TGCGCCAGCAGCTCCCGACTAGCGGGAGGCCTGAGCTCCTACGAGCAGTACTTC,CASSSRLAGGLSSYEQYF
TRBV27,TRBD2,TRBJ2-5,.,TGTGCCAGCAGTTTATCTCACGGCGGGAGGGACCAAGAGACCCAGTACTTC,CASSLSHGGRDQETQYF
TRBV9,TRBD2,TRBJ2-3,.,TGTGCCAGCAGCGTAGACGGGAGGGCCCGCACAGATACGCAGTATTTT,CASSVDGRARTDTQYF
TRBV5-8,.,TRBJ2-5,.,TGTGCCAGCAGCCTGGGACTGGAAGAGACCCAGTACTTC,CASSLGLEETQYF
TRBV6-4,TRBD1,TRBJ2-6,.,TGTGCCAGCAGGGCCGGGACAGGGCCTGGGGCCAACGTCCTGACTTTC,CASRAGTGPGANVLTF
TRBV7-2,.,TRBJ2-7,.,TGTGCCAGCAGACATACTGACCGTCCCTCCTACGAGCAGTACTTC,CASRHTDRPSYEQYF
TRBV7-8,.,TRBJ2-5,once,TGTGCCAGCAGCTTAGATCTGGGGCAAGAGACCCAGTACTTC,CASSLDLGQETQYF
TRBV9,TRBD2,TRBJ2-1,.,TGTGCCAGCAGCGCTCCTGGACTAGCGAGATACAATGAGCAGTTCTTC,CASSAPGLARYNEQFF